One TCR beta chain is described in this entry. Its matching antigen is unknown. These data belong to a study of Ad26.COV2.S vaccination and SARS-CoV-2 variants. Study summary: Ad26.COV2.S given intramuscularly, once or twice 56 days apart. General observations from the study: Researchers cautioned that TCR breadth and depth analyses may have underestimated total T cell responses.

The treatment here: 15 to 20 received Ad26.COV2.S at low or high dose, single or two shots; roughly five received placebo; per-sample allocation not given. The samples date from day 63 after the first vaccine or placebo injection. Trimming cost V 3 bases and J 3 bases, with 8 bases left between them. From germline, CDR1 is GTSNPN and CDR2 SVGIG (reference sequence). This CDR3 region has 12 residues. Sequencing used immunoSEQ multiplex PCR; TCRdb keeps in-frame clones, though not all of them. The table shows 500,000 or so clones, with 87% occurring only once. The sequenced sample was peripheral blood, obtained in a trial of Ad26.COV2.S vaccine versus placebo. This sequence originates from a person between 18 and 60 years old who received the Ad26.COV2.S COVID-19 vaccine or a placebo. This sequence joins TRBV30 and TRBJ1-1; D might be TRBD1 (6 bases). CDR3 nucleotides: TGTGCCTGGAGCGGGGGCGACACTGAAGCTTTCTTT. Protein product: CAWSGGDTEAFF.